This TCR beta chain derives from a study of cytomegalovirus exposure and HLA in healthy donors. Points from the study as a whole: Later work associated roughly 15,000 TCR beta sequences with HLA alleles at 0.05 false discovery rate. The later analysis indicated that the majority of CMV-associated TCR beta chains appeared HLA-restricted. In a later analysis, across HLA loci, associated TCR counts were highest for DRB1, lowest for HLA-C.

This clone is a singleton in its sample. The antigen is not known. 13 Jbeta primers and 60 Vbeta primers were used for the PCR. Assay: immunoSEQ multiplex PCR; the TCRdb copy retains only in-frame clones and omits some. The sample has approximately 110,000 clones, less than 20% seen once. J was trimmed by 8 bases and V by 5 bases; bases with no gene match: 16. Germline V gene data show CDR1 as MDHEN and CDR2 as SYDVKM. The CDR3 contains 17 residues. The sample consisted of PBMCs. The receptor was isolated from a woman under 30 in good health and CMV-seronegative. This chain connects TRBV28 to TRBJ2-1; 9 bases fit TRBD2. The DNA of the CDR3 is TGTGCCAGCAGTATACCCCGGGGGCTAGCGGGGAAGGATGAGCAGTTCTTC. Amino acid sequence: CASSIPRGLAGKDEQFF.